The T cell receptor beta chain described here comes from a study of blood T cell repertoires in COVID-19. Study-level background: Acute and convalescent COVID-19 samples came from the United States, Italy and Spain. PBMCs, B-cell-depleted T cells, or T cells were the source of the cDNA or gDNA that made up the material.

CDR1 is LNHDA, CDR2 SQIVND, per germline (reference sequence). The V gene lost 3 bases and the J gene lost 8 bases, with 13 bases spanning the gap. The CDR3 has 13 residues. Original data processing: Amplification from reference gene primers served as the basis for estimated nucleated cell counts. TCRdb keeps only in-frame clones here, not all; method: immunoSEQ multiplex PCR. The V and J calls and clone size are taken from that table; D and trimming were inferred from the DNA. The repertoire consists of around 250,000 clones, with approximately 87% occurring once and the leading ten covering 6.2%. The sample comprised peripheral blood. The TCR was taken from a man aged 55 to 70 with acute or convalescent COVID-19. The chain has TRBV19 and TRBJ1-1; no clear D. The CDR3 is CASSIQLLKEAFF. The CDR3 bases are TGTGCCAGTAGTATTCAACTCCTAAAGGAAGCTTTCTTT.